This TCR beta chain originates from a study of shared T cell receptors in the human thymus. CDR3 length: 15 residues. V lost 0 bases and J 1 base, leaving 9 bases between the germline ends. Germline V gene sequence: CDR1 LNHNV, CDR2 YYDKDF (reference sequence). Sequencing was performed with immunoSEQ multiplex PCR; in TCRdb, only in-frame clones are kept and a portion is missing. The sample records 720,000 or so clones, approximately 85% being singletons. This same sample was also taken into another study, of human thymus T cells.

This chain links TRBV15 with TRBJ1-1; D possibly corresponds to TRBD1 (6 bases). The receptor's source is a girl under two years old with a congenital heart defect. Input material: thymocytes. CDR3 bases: TGTGCCACCAGCAGAGACGGGACACCGAACACTGAAGCTTTCTTT. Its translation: CATSRDGTPNTEAFF.